The clone carrying this T cell receptor (beta chain) was seen ten or more times. This entry is derived from a study of T cells in Graves' hyperthyroidism and ophthalmopathy. TCR beta CDR3 sequences were amplified from RNA transcripts. HTBI primers drove first-round RT-PCR of the TCR CDR3. MiXCR, run by TCRdb on the multiplex PCR reads, gives a single entry per CDR3 protein. The sample lists about 320,000 distinct CDR3 sequences; approximately 16% were seen once. Losses at the gene ends were 6 bases for V and 7 bases for J; bases not matched to a gene: 8. This CDR3 has 13 residues. Per the germline V gene, CDR1 is SNHLY and CDR2 is FYNNEI.

What was sequenced was blood. The TCR sequence derives from a man aged 25 to 45 with Graves' hyperthyroidism. This rearrangement joins TRBV2 to TRBJ1-2; 7 bases line up with TRBD1. The CDR3 is CASSANRGGGYTF. CDR3 in DNA: TGTGCCAGCAGCGCCAACAGGGGCGGTGGCTACACCTTC.